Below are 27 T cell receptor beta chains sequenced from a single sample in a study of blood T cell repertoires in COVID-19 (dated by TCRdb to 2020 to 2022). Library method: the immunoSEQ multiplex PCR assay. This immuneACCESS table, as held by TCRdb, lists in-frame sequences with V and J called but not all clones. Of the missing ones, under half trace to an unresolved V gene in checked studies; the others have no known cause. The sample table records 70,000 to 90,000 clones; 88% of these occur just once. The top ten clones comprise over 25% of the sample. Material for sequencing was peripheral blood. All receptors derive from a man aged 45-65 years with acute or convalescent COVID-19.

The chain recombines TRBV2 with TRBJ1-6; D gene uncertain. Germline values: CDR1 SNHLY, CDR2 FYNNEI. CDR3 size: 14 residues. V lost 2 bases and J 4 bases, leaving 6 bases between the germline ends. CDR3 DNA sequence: TGTGCCAGCAGTGAAACGAGTTATAATTCACCCCTCCACTTT. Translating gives CASSETSYNSPLHF.

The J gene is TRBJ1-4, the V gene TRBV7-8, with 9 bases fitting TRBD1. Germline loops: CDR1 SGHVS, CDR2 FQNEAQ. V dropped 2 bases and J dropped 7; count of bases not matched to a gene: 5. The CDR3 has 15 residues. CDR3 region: CASSLTGTGFEKLFF. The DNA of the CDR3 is TGTGCCAGCAGCTTAACGGGGACAGGGTTTGAAAAACTGTTTTTT.

DNA of the CDR3: TGTGCCAGCTCAGGCGGGGGGCAAGAGACCCAGTACTTC. Translation gives CASSGGGQETQYF. The chain carries TRBV18 and TRBJ2-5; 8 bases agree with TRBD2. The germline gives CDR1 KGHSH, CDR2 LQKENI. The CDR3 is 13 residues long. The V segment lost 5 bases and the J segment 2 bases; nucleotides outside the gene matches: 1.

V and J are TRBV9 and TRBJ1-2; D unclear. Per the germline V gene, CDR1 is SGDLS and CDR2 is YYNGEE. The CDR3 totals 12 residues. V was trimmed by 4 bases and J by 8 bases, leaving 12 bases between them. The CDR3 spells CASSSVSGGYTF. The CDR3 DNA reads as TGTGCCAGCAGCAGTGTATCGGGGGGCTACACCTTC.

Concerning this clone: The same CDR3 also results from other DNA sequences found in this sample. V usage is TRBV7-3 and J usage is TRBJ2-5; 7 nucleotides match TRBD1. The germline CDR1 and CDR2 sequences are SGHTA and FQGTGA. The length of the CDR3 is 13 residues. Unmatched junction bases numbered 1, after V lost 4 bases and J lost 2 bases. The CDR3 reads CASSSDRQETQYF. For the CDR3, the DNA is TGTGCCAGCAGCTCGGACAGGCAAGAGACCCAGTACTTC.

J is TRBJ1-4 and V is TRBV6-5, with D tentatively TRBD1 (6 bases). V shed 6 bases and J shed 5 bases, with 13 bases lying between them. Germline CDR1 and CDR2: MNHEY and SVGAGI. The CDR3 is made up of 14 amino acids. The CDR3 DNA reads TGTGCCAGCAGGGATGGACAGCCCAATGAAAAACTGTTTTTT. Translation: CASRDGQPNEKLFF.

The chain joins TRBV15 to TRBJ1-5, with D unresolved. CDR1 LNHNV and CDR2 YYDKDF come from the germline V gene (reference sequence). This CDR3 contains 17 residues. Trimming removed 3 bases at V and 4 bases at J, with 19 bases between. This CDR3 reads CATSSKSDPRYNQPQHF. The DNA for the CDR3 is TGTGCCACCAGCAGTAAGAGCGATCCCCGTTATAATCAGCCCCAGCATTTT.

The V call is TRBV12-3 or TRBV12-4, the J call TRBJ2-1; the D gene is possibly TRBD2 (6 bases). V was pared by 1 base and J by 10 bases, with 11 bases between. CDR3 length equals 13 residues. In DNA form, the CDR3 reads TGTGCCAGCAGTTTAGTCCCTAGCGAGGAGCAGTTCTTC. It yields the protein CASSLVPSEEQFF.

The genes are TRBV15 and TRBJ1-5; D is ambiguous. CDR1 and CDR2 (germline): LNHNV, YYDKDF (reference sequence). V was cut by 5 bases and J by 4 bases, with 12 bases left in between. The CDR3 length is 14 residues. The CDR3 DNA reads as TGTGCCACCAGCGCCACGGGCGGGAATCAGCCCCAGCATTTT. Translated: CATSATGGNQPQHF.

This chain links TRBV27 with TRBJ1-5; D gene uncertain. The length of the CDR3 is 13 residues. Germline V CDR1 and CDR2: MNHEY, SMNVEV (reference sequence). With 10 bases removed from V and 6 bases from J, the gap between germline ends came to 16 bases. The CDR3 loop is CAITGEGGQPQHF. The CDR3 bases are TGTGCCATAACGGGAGAGGGAGGTCAGCCCCAGCATTTT.

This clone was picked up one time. CDR3 residues: CASSEQGPAQHF. DNA of the CDR3: TGTGCCAGCAGCGAACAGGGGCCGGCCCAGCATTTT. The chain joins TRBV7-8 to TRBJ1-5; TRBD1 matches 7 bases. The CDR3 length is 12 residues. Germline CDR1 is SGHVS and CDR2 is FQNEAQ. The ends lost 5 bases at V and 11 bases at J; junction bases unmatched: 6.

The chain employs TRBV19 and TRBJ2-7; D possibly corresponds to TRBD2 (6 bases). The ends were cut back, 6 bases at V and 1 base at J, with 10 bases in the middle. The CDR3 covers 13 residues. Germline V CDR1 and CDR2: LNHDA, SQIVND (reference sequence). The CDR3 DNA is TGTGCCAGTAGACCCGGGAGTTCCTACGAGCAGTACTTC. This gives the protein CASRPGSSYEQYF.

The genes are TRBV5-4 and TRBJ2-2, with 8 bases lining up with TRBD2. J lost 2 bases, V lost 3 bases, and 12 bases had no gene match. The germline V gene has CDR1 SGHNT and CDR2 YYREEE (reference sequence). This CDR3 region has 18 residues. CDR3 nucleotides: TGTGCCAGCAGCTCCCCCAGGGCGGGGGGATCTAACACCGGGGAGCTGTTTTTT. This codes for CASSSPRAGGSNTGELFF.

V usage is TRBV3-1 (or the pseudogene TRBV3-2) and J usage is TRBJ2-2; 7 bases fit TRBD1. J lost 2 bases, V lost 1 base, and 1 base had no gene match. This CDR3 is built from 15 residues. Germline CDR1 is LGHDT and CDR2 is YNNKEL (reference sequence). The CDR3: CASSQGTGNTGELFF. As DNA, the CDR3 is TGTGCCAGCAGCCAAGGGACAGGCAACACCGGGGAGCTGTTTTTT.

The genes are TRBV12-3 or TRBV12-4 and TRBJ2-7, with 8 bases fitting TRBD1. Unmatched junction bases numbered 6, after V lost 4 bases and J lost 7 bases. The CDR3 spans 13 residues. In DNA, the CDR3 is TGTGCCAGCAGTTGGGCAGGGGGCTGGGAGCAGTACTTC. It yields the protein CASSWAGGWEQYF.

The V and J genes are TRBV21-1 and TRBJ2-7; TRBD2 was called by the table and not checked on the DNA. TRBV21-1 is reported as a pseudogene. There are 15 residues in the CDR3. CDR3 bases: TGTGCCAGCAGCAAAAGGGACTCCAACCACTACGAGCAGTACTTC. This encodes CASSKRDSNHYEQYF.

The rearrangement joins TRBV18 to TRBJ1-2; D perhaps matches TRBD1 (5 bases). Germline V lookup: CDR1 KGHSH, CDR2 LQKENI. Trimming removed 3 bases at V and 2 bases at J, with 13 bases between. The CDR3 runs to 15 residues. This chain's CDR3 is CASSPVTAGNYGYTF. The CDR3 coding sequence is TGTGCCAGCTCACCGGTCACAGCAGGGAACTATGGCTACACCTTC. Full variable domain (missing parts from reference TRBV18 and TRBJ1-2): NAGVMQNPRHLVRRRGQEARLRCSPMKGHSHVYWYRQLPEEGLKFMVYLQKENIIDESGMPKERFSAEFPKEGPSILRIQQVVRGDSAAYFCASSPVTAGNYGYTFGSGTRLTVV.

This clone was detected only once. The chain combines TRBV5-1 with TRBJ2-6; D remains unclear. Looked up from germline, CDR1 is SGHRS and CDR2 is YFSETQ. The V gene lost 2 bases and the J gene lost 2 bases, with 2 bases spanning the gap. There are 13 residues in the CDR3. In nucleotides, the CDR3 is TGCGCCAGCAGCTTTACTGGGGCCAACGTCCTGACTTTC. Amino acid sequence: CASSFTGANVLTF.

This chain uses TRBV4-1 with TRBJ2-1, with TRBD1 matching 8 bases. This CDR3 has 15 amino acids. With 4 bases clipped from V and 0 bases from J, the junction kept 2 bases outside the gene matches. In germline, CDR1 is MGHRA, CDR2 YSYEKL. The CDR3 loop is CASSRQGSSYNEQFF. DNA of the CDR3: TGCGCCAGCAGCCGACAGGGGAGCTCCTACAATGAGCAGTTCTTC.

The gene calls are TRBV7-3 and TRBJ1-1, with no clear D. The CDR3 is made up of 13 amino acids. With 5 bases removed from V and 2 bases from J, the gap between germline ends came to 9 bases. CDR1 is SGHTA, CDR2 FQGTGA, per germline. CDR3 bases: TGTGCCAGCAGCGGTGGCGGTAACACTGAAGCTTTCTTT. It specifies CASSGGGNTEAFF.

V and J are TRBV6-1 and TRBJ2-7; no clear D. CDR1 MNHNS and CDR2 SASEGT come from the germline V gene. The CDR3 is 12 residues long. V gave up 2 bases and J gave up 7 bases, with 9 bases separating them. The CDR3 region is CASSEFPLEQYF. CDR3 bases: TGTGCCAGCAGTGAATTCCCCCTTGAGCAGTACTTC.

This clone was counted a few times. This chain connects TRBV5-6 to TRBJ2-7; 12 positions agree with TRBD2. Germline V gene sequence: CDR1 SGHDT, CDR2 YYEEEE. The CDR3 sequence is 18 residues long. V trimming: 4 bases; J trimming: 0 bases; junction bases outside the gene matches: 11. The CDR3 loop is CASSGTGTSGLYSYEQYF. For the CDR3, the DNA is TGTGCCAGCAGCGGGACCGGGACTAGCGGGTTATACTCCTACGAGCAGTACTTC. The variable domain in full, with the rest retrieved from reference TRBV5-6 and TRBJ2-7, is DAGVTQSPTHLIKTRGQQVTLRCSPKSGHDTVSWYQQALGQGPQFIFQYYEEEERQRGNFPDRFSGHQFPNYSSELNVNALLLGDSALYLCASSGTGTSGLYSYEQYFGPGTRLTVT.

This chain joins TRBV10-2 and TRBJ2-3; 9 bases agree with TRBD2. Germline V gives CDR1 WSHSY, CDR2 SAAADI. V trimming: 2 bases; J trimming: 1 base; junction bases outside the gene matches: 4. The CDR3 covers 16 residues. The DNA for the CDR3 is TGCGCCAGCAGTGAGGCTAGCGGGGCCCGCACAGATACGCAGTATTTT. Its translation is CASSEASGARTDTQYF.

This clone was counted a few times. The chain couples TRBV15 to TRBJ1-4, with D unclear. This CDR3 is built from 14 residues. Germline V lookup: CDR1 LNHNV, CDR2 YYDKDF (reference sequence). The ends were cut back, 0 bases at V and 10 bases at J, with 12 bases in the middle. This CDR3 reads CATSRDLWPPKLFF. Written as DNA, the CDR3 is TGTGCCACCAGCAGAGATCTTTGGCCCCCAAAACTGTTTTTT. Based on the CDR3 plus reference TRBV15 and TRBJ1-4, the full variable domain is DAMVIQNPRYQVTQFGKPVTLSCSQTLNHNVMYWYQQKSSQAPKLLFHYYDKDFNNEADTPDNFQSRRPNTSFCFLDIRSPGLGDTAMYLCATSRDLWPPKLFFGSGTQLSVL.

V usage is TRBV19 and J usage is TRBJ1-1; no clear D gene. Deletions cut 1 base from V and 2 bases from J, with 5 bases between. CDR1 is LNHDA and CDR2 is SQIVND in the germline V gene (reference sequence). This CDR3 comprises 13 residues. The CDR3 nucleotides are TGTGCCAGTAGTATAGGAGTAAACACTGAAGCTTTCTTT. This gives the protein CASSIGVNTEAFF.

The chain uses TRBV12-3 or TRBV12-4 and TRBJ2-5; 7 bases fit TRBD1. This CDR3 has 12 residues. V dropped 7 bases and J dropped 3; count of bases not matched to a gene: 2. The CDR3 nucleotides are TGTGCCAGCACCGGGACAGAAGAGACCCAGTACTTC. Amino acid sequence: CASTGTEETQYF.

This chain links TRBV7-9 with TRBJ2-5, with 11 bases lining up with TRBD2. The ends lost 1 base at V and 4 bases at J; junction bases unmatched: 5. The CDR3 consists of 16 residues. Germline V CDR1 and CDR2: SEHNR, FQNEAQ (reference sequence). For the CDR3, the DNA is TGTGCCAGCAGCTTAGGTCTAGCGGGGGGTTTAGAGACCCAGTACTTC. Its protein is CASSLGLAGGLETQYF.